Sequencing of this TCR beta chain was carried out in a study of brain T cells in children with intractable seizures (dated by TCRdb to the early 2020s). Background for the entire study: Resected brain tissue from about 50 pediatric epilepsy surgery cases was initially screened for immune gene transcripts with a NanoString immunology panel. Among the 12 selected surgery cases, pre-surgery blood was additionally sequenced for eight, leaving four cases with brain tissue only. Points the paper makes about the study in general: Because sequencing depth was different between pre-surgery and post-surgery blood, clones absent from the pre-surgery sample may reflect undersampling. Viral specificity was inferred solely from CDR3 sequence similarity, and the HCMV serostatus of the patients was not known.

The immunoSEQ assay was used to generate TCR beta chain sequences from genomic DNA. In the source study's methods: CDR3 sequences that did not begin with the conserved framework cysteine at position 104 were removed by hand. To get clonality, the normalized Shannon's Diversity Index was subtracted from one, giving values from 0 (maximal diversity) to 1 (oligoclonal). Differences in the frequency of the same CDR3 between samples, such as brain versus blood, were assessed with chi-squared comparison-of-proportions tests. Public clonotypes were identified through searches of immuneACCESS, and similarity to known antiviral clonotypes was evaluated with the VDJdb browser. Held by TCRdb, this immuneACCESS table contains in-frame sequences only and omits some clones. Under half of the omission traces to an unresolved V gene where checked; the cause of the rest is unknown. V, J and clone size derive from that table, while D and trimming were established from the DNA sequence. In all, the sample holds about 350,000 clones, and over 90% of those were seen once. Under 7% of the sample is in the top ten clones.

With regard to this clone: Its specific antigen is unknown. Nothing much larger sits one base from this clone, and base qualities are not available.

The sample's time point label is to be understood as: blood from clinic visit 5 months post-surgery; TSC patient then seizure free. The surgery cases that showed the highest brain T cell transcript signatures were chosen for TCR beta chain sequencing of brain tissue, and of blood when it was available. Patients had been treated with at least one anti-epileptic drug before surgery. TCR-sequenced patients were children with drug-resistant epilepsy due to tuberous sclerosis complex, focal cortical dysplasia, Rasmussen encephalitis or hemimegalencephaly. Bulk genomic DNA was isolated from unsorted brain tissue and whole blood using the Monarch genomic DNA purification kit. Here V drops 1 base and J drops 6 bases, and the junction holds 0 bases not matched to any gene. CDR1 and CDR2, looked up from the germline V gene, are SGDLS and YYNGEE. The CDR3 covers 13 residues, taking in both the cysteine and the phenylalanine. CDR3 DNA only is kept here, 39 bases in frame from base 1.

This sequence was found in a boy in the first two years of life with tuberous sclerosis and intractable seizures. This chain joins TRBV9 to TRBJ2-2, with 7 bases aligning to TRBD1. The material sequenced was peripheral blood, taken approximately 5 months after surgery. Here the CDR3 is given as CASSVTGAGELFF. Here is the DNA: TGTGCCAGCAGCGTAACAGGGGCCGGGGAGCTGTTTTTT.